Each of the 30 T cell receptor beta chains below was sequenced from the same sample in a study of OX40 agonist ivuxolimab in advanced cancers. The library was produced with the immunoSEQ multiplex PCR assay. This immuneACCESS table, as held by TCRdb, lists in-frame sequences with V and J called but not all clones. Of the missing ones, under half trace to an unresolved V gene in checked studies; the others have no known cause. Across this sample there are under 100,000 clones, with 80% to 95% seen only once. The leading ten clones occupy 0.5% to 0.55% of the sample. The material was CD4+ or CD8+ T cells sorted from blood, obtained in a trial of the OX40 agonist ivuxolimab. These receptors came from an adult with an advanced solid tumor such as melanoma, head and neck, liver or kidney cancer.

The chain carries TRBV4-3 and TRBJ1-1, with TRBD1 matching over 8 bases. Trimming took 2 bases from V and 0 from J; bases not matched to a gene: 2. There are 15 residues in the CDR3. The V gene's germline CDR1 is LGHNA and CDR2 YSLEER. CDR3 in DNA: TGCGCCAGCAGCCAAAACAGGGGGATGAACACTGAAGCTTTCTTT. This encodes CASSQNRGMNTEAFF.

The chain combines TRBV7-9 with TRBJ1-1, with TRBD1 identical over 8 bases. This CDR3 spans 15 amino acids. Losses at the gene ends were 3 bases for V and 11 bases for J; bases not matched to a gene: 14. Germline loops: CDR1 SEHNR, CDR2 FQNEAQ (reference sequence). CDR3 loop: CASSLLIGQGNMAFF. CDR3 nucleotide sequence: TGTGCCAGCAGCTTGTTGATAGGACAGGGAAATATGGCTTTCTTT. Together with reference TRBV7-9 and TRBJ1-1, the CDR3 gives the full variable domain: DTGVSQNPRHKITKRGQNVTFRCDPISEHNRLYWYRQTLGQGPEFLTYFQNEAQLEKSRLLSDRFSAERPKGSFSTLEIQRTEQGDSAMYLCASSLLIGQGNMAFFGQGTRLTVV.

The gene calls are TRBV11-3 and TRBJ2-7; D gene unclear. Trimming stripped 3 bases from V and 0 bases from J, with 6 bases between. The CDR3 runs to 13 residues. CDR1 and CDR2 (germline): SGHNT, YENEEA. The CDR3 loop is CASSLGNSYEQYF. Written as DNA, the CDR3 is TGTGCCAGCAGCTTGGGGAACTCCTACGAGCAGTACTTC.

The chain has TRBV7-3 and TRBJ2-1, with D perhaps matching TRBD1 or TRBD2 (6 bases each). Germline V CDR1 and CDR2: SGHTA, FQGTGA. The CDR3 runs to 16 residues. V lost 0 bases and J lost 1, with 10 bases in between. The CDR3 bases are TGTGCCAGCAGCTTAACGTCGGGGGCATCCTACAATGAGCAGTTCTTC. Encoded protein: CASSLTSGASYNEQFF.

The V gene is TRBV19, the J gene TRBJ2-3, with 8 bases that match TRBD1. This CDR3 comprises 14 residues. V dropped 10 bases and J dropped 6; count of bases not matched to a gene: 12. Germline V gene lookup returns CDR1 LNHDA and CDR2 SQIVND (reference sequence). DNA for the CDR3: TGTGCCACAAAAAGACAGGGGTTCACGGATACGCAGTATTTT. Amino acid sequence: CATKRQGFTDTQYF.

This chain uses TRBV19 with TRBJ1-5, with D possibly TRBD1 on 6 matching bases. The CDR3 is made up of 14 amino acids. Between the trimmed V and J ends, which lost 5 bases and 5 bases, there was a span of 13 bases. CDR1 and CDR2 from the germline V gene are LNHDA and SQIVND (reference sequence). The chain's CDR3 is CASSAQGDYQPQHF. Written as DNA, the CDR3 is TGTGCCAGTAGTGCACAGGGAGATTATCAGCCCCAGCATTTT.

The V gene is TRBV2, the J gene TRBJ1-2; 9 bases are shared with TRBD1. Germline lookup yields CDR1 SNHLY and CDR2 FYNNEI. The CDR3 runs to 13 residues. V lost 4 bases, J lost 8 bases, and 5 bases stayed unmatched. CDR3 sequence reads: CASSAGQGYGYTF. In nucleotides, the CDR3 is TGTGCCAGCAGTGCCGGACAGGGGTACGGCTACACCTTC.

The CDR3 loop is CASSQLRDRGNSPLHF. The CDR3 region has the DNA TGCGCCAGCAGCCAGCTCCGGGACAGGGGTAATTCACCCCTCCACTTT. The gene calls are TRBV4-3 and TRBJ1-6; TRBD1 matches at 10 bases. This CDR3 comprises 16 residues. The V segment lost 3 bases and the J segment 6 bases; nucleotides outside the gene matches: 5. Germline V gene data show CDR1 as LGHNA and CDR2 as YSLEER.

The J gene is TRBJ2-5, the V gene TRBV18; the D gene could be TRBD1 or TRBD2 (5 bases each). With 2 bases removed from V and 1 base from J, the gap between germline ends came to 20 bases. CDR1 is KGHSH, CDR2 LQKENI, per germline. The CDR3 runs to 18 residues. This CDR3 is CASSPMEVVRGTQETQYF. CDR3 nucleotides: TGTGCCAGCTCACCAATGGAGGTGGTTAGGGGCACCCAAGAGACCCAGTACTTC.

The chain combines TRBV5-1 with TRBJ2-2, with D hard to call. Germline CDR1 and CDR2: SGHRS and YFSETQ. This CDR3 spans 16 amino acids. V was trimmed by 0 bases and J by 5 bases, leaving 14 bases between them. CDR3 residues: CASSLEVTRLTGELFF. Written as DNA, the CDR3 is TGCGCCAGCAGCTTGGAAGTGACAAGGTTAACCGGGGAGCTGTTTTTT.

The chain joins TRBV18 to TRBJ2-3, with D maybe TRBD1 (6 bases). Germline CDR1 KGHSH, CDR2 LQKENI. The CDR3 length is 15 residues. V lost 5 bases and J lost 2, with 14 bases in between. CDR3 coding DNA: TGTGCCAGCTCATCATCACAGGGCACCACAGATACGCAGTATTTT. Protein: CASSSSQGTTDTQYF.

CDR3 region: CASSIWGRSTEAFF. CDR3 nucleotides: TGTGCCAGTAGTATTTGGGGAAGAAGCACTGAAGCTTTCTTT. This chain joins TRBV19 and TRBJ1-1; no definite D call. Trimming cost V 3 bases and J 4 bases, with 12 bases left between them. The germline V gene encodes CDR1 LNHDA and CDR2 SQIVND (reference sequence). The CDR3 sequence is 14 residues long.

The V and J genes are TRBV7-9 and TRBJ1-2, with 7 bases fitting TRBD1. The germline CDR1 and CDR2 sequences are SEHNR and FQNEAQ (reference sequence). This CDR3 comprises 16 residues. The V and J ends lost 5 bases and 1 base, in that order; junction bases with no gene match: 10. CDR3 protein: CASSTYLGQFNYGYTF. CDR3 sequence (DNA): TGTGCCAGCAGCACATACTTGGGACAGTTTAACTATGGCTACACCTTC.

This chain uses TRBV5-4 with TRBJ2-6; D is unclear. V dropped 1 base and J dropped 0 bases, with 5 bases sitting between them. The germline CDR1 and CDR2 sequences are SGHNT and YYREEE (reference sequence). The CDR3 covers 15 residues. The CDR3, as DNA: TGTGCCAGCAGCTTGTTGGCCTCTGGGGCCAACGTCCTGACTTTC. Amino acid sequence: CASSLLASGANVLTF.

This chain uses TRBV9 with TRBJ1-2, with TRBD1 matching 8 bases. V trimming: 0 bases; J trimming: 2 bases; junction bases outside the gene matches: 0. Looked up from germline, CDR1 is SGDLS and CDR2 is YYNGEE. The CDR3 totals 14 residues. The CDR3: CASSVGQGNYGYTF. The CDR3 DNA reads as TGTGCCAGCAGCGTAGGACAGGGGAACTATGGCTACACCTTC.

The J gene is TRBJ2-1, the V gene TRBV7-2; no definite D call. The V end lost 6 bases, the J end lost 6 bases, and 9 bases lay between the germline ends. Germline V gene sequence: CDR1 SGHTA, CDR2 FQGNSA. CDR3 length equals 12 residues. The CDR3 here is CASSQVSNEQFF. The DNA of the CDR3 is TGTGCCAGCAGTCAAGTTTCCAATGAGCAGTTCTTC.

The chain uses TRBV4-3 and TRBJ2-1, with D maybe TRBD2 (5 bases). Germline loops: CDR1 LGHNA, CDR2 YSLEER. CDR3 length: 15 residues. V lost 1 base and J 4 bases, leaving 11 bases between the germline ends. The CDR3 region has the DNA TGCGCCAGCAGCCAAGCCCTGACTATTTACAATGAGCAGTTCTTC. Protein: CASSQALTIYNEQFF.

The CDR3 DNA reads TGTGCCAGCAGCTTAGATAATCAGGTTGGCTACACCTTC. It codes for CASSLDNQVGYTF. J is TRBJ1-2 and V is TRBV7-2; D gene ambiguous. This CDR3 is 13 amino acids long. The germline V gene has CDR1 SGHTA and CDR2 FQGNSA. The germline V and J ends were trimmed by 1 base and 7 bases, with 10 bases remaining between them.

CDR3 amino acids: CASSLEARWGTQYF. The CDR3 DNA sequence: TGTGCCAGCAGCTTGGAGGCACGTTGGGGTACGCAGTATTTT. The rearrangement uses TRBV5-6 and TRBJ2-3; no firm D call. The CDR3 length is 14 residues. The V gene's germline CDR1 is SGHDT and CDR2 YYEEEE. V lost 0 bases and J 8 bases, leaving 13 bases between the germline ends.

The chain couples TRBV5-1 to TRBJ1-1; 7 bases are a match to TRBD1. CDR3 length equals 14 residues. Germline values: CDR1 SGHRS, CDR2 YFSETQ. V was pared by 4 bases and J by 5 bases, with 8 bases of the junction left unmatched. The CDR3 DNA sequence: TGCGCCAGCAGCACCACAGGGGAGGGGACTGAAGCTTTCTTT. This translates into CASSTTGEGTEAFF.

The genes are TRBV7-3 and TRBJ2-7; D gene unclear. CDR1 SGHTA and CDR2 FQGTGA come from the germline V gene. This CDR3 comprises 15 residues. V dropped 2 bases and J dropped 4 bases, with 15 bases sitting between them. The CDR3 bases are TGTGCCAGCAGCTTACAGGCAGGAACTCTTTACGAGCAGTACTTC. It specifies CASSLQAGTLYEQYF.

This clone showed up just a few times. This chain connects TRBV7-9 to TRBJ2-2; D remains ambiguous. The germline V gene has CDR1 SEHNR and CDR2 FQNEAQ (reference sequence). V dropped 4 bases and J dropped 2 bases, with 8 bases sitting between them. The CDR3 runs to 14 residues. This CDR3 is CASSSWRNTGELFF. The CDR3, as DNA: TGTGCCAGCAGCTCCTGGAGAAACACCGGGGAGCTGTTTTTT.

This rearrangement joins TRBV29-1 to TRBJ2-3; D perhaps matches TRBD2 (5 bases). There are 14 residues in the CDR3. In germline, CDR1 is SQVTM, CDR2 ANQGSEA. The germline V and J ends were trimmed by 7 bases and 6 bases, with 20 bases remaining between them. In nucleotides, the CDR3 is TGCAGCGCTGGACTGCGGCTTTCGGTGGATACGCAGTATTTT. Encoded protein: CSAGLRLSVDTQYF.

V is TRBV5-1 and J is TRBJ2-2; 9 positions match TRBD1. There are 16 residues in the CDR3. Germline CDR1 and CDR2: SGHRS and YFSETQ. The V and J ends lost 2 bases and 2 bases, in that order; junction bases with no gene match: 4. The CDR3 loop is CASSFLQGANTGELFF. The CDR3, as DNA: TGCGCCAGCAGCTTTTTACAGGGGGCTAACACCGGGGAGCTGTTTTTT.

The rearrangement uses TRBV29-1 and TRBJ2-1; D gene unclear. V lost 2 bases, J lost 8 bases, and 10 bases lay in between. Germline V gene data show CDR1 as SQVTM and CDR2 as ANQGSEA. CDR3 length: 12 amino acids. CDR3 bases: TGCAGCGTTGAAATTCAAGGCGATGAGCAGTTCTTC. Translation gives CSVEIQGDEQFF.

The V call is TRBV5-1, the J call TRBJ2-1; weak D call: TRBD1 (6 bases). Trimming stripped 3 bases from V and 4 bases from J, with 17 bases between. CDR3 length: 16 residues. Germline V gene data show CDR1 as SGHRS and CDR2 as YFSETQ. DNA of the CDR3: TGCGCCAGCAGCTCCGGACCGAGGGGGTCTTACAATGAGCAGTTCTTC. Protein: CASSSGPRGSYNEQFF.

As concerns this clone: The same CDR3 also results from other DNA sequences found in this sample. This chain uses TRBV7-3 with TRBJ2-1, with D hard to call. The CDR3 covers 14 residues. V shed 1 base and J shed 3 bases, with 7 bases lying between them. CDR1 SGHTA and CDR2 FQGTGA come from the germline V gene. CDR3 protein: CASSLRSSYNEQFF. The CDR3 DNA reads as TGTGCCAGCAGCTTAAGATCTAGCTACAATGAGCAGTTCTTC. Together with reference TRBV7-3 and TRBJ2-1, the CDR3 gives the full variable domain: GAGVSQTPSNKVTEKGKYVELRCDPISGHTALYWYRQSLGQGPEFLIYFQGTGAADDSGLPNDRFFAVRPEGSVSTLKIQRTERGDSAVYLCASSLRSSYNEQFFGPGTRLTVL.

The rearrangement joins TRBV7-3 to TRBJ2-3, with 9 nucleotides matching TRBD2. Germline CDR1 reads SGHTA; CDR2 reads FQGTGA. The V and J ends lost 5 bases and 1 base, in that order; junction bases with no gene match: 4. The CDR3 spans 15 residues. The CDR3 spells CASSAVAGGTDTQYF. For the CDR3, the DNA is TGTGCCAGCAGCGCAGTAGCGGGGGGCACAGATACGCAGTATTTT.

The chain carries TRBV7-6 and TRBJ2-3; 13 bases fit TRBD2. Germline lookup yields CDR1 SGHVS and CDR2 FNYEAQ. The J segment lost 3 bases and the V segment lost 5 bases, leaving 11 bases of the junction unmatched. CDR3 length equals 18 residues. The CDR3 DNA reads TGTGCCAGCAGCGGGACTAGCGGGACCGTTAGGAAAACAGATACGCAGTATTTT. It codes for CASSGTSGTVRKTDTQYF. Complete variable domain (other parts from reference TRBV7-6 and TRBJ2-3): GAGVSQSPRYKVTKRGQDVALRCDPISGHVSLYWYRQALGQGPEFLTYFNYEAQQDKSGLPNDRFSAERPEGSISTLTIQRTEQRDSAMYRCASSGTSGTVRKTDTQYFGPGTRLTVL.

In this sample, this clone turned up a few times. The V and J genes are TRBV6-1 and TRBJ2-5; 8 nucleotides match TRBD1. The CDR3 runs to 14 residues. The V and J ends lost 6 bases and 5 bases, in that order; junction bases with no gene match: 8. CDR1 is MNHNS and CDR2 is SASEGT in the germline V gene. CDR3 coding DNA: TGTGCCAGCAGCCTAGGACAGGGAAGGGAGACCCAGTACTTC. Protein: CASSLGQGRETQYF.